Below, 16 T cell receptor beta chains from the same sample are listed, as sequenced in a study of CD8 T cells in ankylosing spondylitis. Their antigens remain unidentified. Study conclusions and caveats: In ankylosing spondylitis blood, a motif of roughly eight highly homologous TCR beta variants appeared characteristic.

TCRdb passed the 5' RACE reads through MiXCR, listing each CDR3 protein once. The table shows around 390,000 distinct CDR3 sequences, with approximately 20% occurring only once. What was sequenced was blood, either unsorted or a sorted T cell fraction (not recorded which). The receptors stem from a male donor with ankylosing spondylitis.

The rearrangement uses TRBV15 and TRBJ1-2; 7 positions agree with TRBD1. The CDR3 has 12 amino acids. Germline V gene sequence: CDR1 LNHNV, CDR2 YYDKDF (reference sequence). Trimming took 5 bases from V and 5 from J; bases not matched to a gene: 2. The CDR3 bases are TGTGCCACCAGCGTGACAGGGTATGGCTACACCTTC. It is translated as CATSVTGYGYTF. Complete variable domain (other parts from reference TRBV15 and TRBJ1-2): DAMVIQNPRYQVTQFGKPVTLSCSQTLNHNVMYWYQQKSSQAPKLLFHYYDKDFNNEADTPDNFQSRRPNTSFCFLDIRSPGLGDTAMYLCATSVTGYGYTFGSGTRLTVV.

The chain has TRBV18 and TRBJ2-2, with D possibly TRBD1 on 5 matching bases. Trimming removed 4 bases at V and 2 bases at J, with 14 bases between. The CDR3 runs 16 residues. Germline V gives CDR1 KGHSH, CDR2 LQKENI. The CDR3 sequence: CASSLLPTANTGELFF. For the CDR3, the DNA is TGTGCCAGCTCACTATTACCGACAGCTAACACCGGGGAGCTGTTTTTT.

This clonotype occurred a few times. V is TRBV20-1 and J is TRBJ1-1, with D perhaps TRBD1 (5 bases). Per the germline V gene, CDR1 is DFQATT and CDR2 is SNEGSKA (reference sequence). The CDR3 is 11 residues long. CDR3 residues: CSARGNTEAFF. The CDR3 region has the DNA TGCAGCGCAAGGGGGAACACTGAAGCTTTCTTT.

This clonotype was observed many times. The junction shows a germline mismatch at one end, possibly a read error. The V call is TRBV7-9, the J call TRBJ2-3; possibly TRBD2 for D (5 bases). CDR1 SEHNR and CDR2 FQNEAQ come from the germline V gene (reference sequence). CDR3 length: 14 amino acids. The CDR3 is CAFHRGTGTNTQYF. CDR3 nucleotide sequence: TGTGCCTTCCACCGGGGAACTGGCACAAATACGCAGTATTTT. The variable domain in full, with the rest retrieved from reference TRBV7-9 and TRBJ2-3, is DTGVSQNPRHKITKRGQNVTFRCDPISEHNRLYWYRQTLGQGPEFLTYFQNEAQLEKSRLLSDRFSAERPKGSFSTLEIQRTEQGDSAMYLCAFHRGTGTNTQYFGPGTRLTVL.

This clonotype was recorded a few times. The CDR3 DNA sequence: TGTGCCTGGAGTGTAGAAATCCCCCACGTCCTGACTTTC. Translated, it gives CAWSVEIPHVLTF. This sequence joins TRBV30 and TRBJ2-6; D is ambiguous. CDR3 length: 13 residues. Trimming stripped 0 bases from V and 11 bases from J, with 11 bases between. Germline CDR1 reads GTSNPN; CDR2 reads SVGIG (reference sequence).

The genes are TRBV18 and TRBJ2-7, with no clear D. Trimming removed 3 bases at V and 6 bases at J, with 12 bases between. In germline, CDR1 is KGHSH, CDR2 LQKENI. The CDR3 is made up of 13 amino acids. CDR3 residues: CASSPDQRAEQYF. CDR3 DNA: TGTGCCAGCTCACCGGATCAGCGAGCCGAGCAGTACTTC.

This clonotype was found a few times. The CDR3 sequence is CATSRDQSYGYTF. The CDR3 DNA reads TGTGCCACCAGCAGAGATCAGAGCTATGGCTACACCTTC. The chain employs TRBV15 and TRBJ1-2; D unresolved. From germline, CDR1 is LNHNV and CDR2 YYDKDF (reference sequence). This CDR3 spans 13 amino acids. With 0 bases removed from V and 4 bases from J, the gap between germline ends came to 6 bases.

V is TRBV28 and J is TRBJ1-2; D call uncertain. Between the trimmed V and J ends, which lost 4 bases and 0 bases, there was a span of 9 bases. The CDR3 runs 14 residues. Per germline, CDR1 MDHEN and CDR2 SYDVKM. The CDR3 DNA reads as TGTGCCAGCAGTTCCCCAGCTTCTAACTATGGCTACACCTTC. It specifies CASSSPASNYGYTF.

There are a few counts of this clonotype. The V gene is TRBV11-2, the J gene TRBJ2-2; D uncertain. Trimming pared 4 bases from V and 4 bases from J, leaving 7 bases between. Per germline, CDR1 SGHAT and CDR2 FQNNGV. The CDR3 loop spans 13 amino acids. The CDR3 sequence is CASSSRLTGELFF. The DNA of the CDR3 is TGTGCCAGCAGCTCCCGCCTCACCGGGGAGCTGTTTTTT.

In its sample, this clonotype was seen many times. The rearrangement links TRBV12-3 or TRBV12-4 to TRBJ2-6; TRBD2 matches at 8 bases. Trimming at V came to 5 bases and at J to 4 bases, leaving 7 bases not matched to a gene. The CDR3 spans 16 residues. The CDR3 is CASSPTGGSGANVLTF. CDR3 sequence (DNA): TGTGCCAGCAGTCCCACGGGGGGGTCCGGGGCCAACGTCCTGACTTTC.

This clonotype has a count of ten or more. The V and J genes are TRBV2 and TRBJ2-2; D not certain. Trimming stripped 4 bases from V and 1 base from J, with 4 bases between. CDR3 length equals 13 residues. Germline assignment: CDR1 SNHLY and CDR2 FYNNEI. CDR3 loop: CASSGRNTGELFF. The CDR3 bases are TGTGCCAGCAGTGGCAGGAACACCGGGGAGCTGTTTTTT.

The rearrangement links TRBV5-1 to TRBJ1-4; D is possibly TRBD1 (6 bases). Germline V lookup: CDR1 SGHRS, CDR2 YFSETQ. The CDR3 sequence is 15 residues long. The V gene lost 4 bases and the J gene lost 3 bases, with 13 bases spanning the gap. CDR3 sequence: CASSATGIANEKLFF. The CDR3 DNA is TGCGCCAGCAGCGCCACAGGGATCGCTAATGAAAAACTGTTTTTT.

The chain joins TRBV7-9 to TRBJ2-7; the D is unclear. The CDR3 loop spans 15 amino acids. The germline V gene encodes CDR1 SEHNR and CDR2 FQNEAQ (reference sequence). V lost 1 base and J lost 3, with 13 bases in between. DNA of the CDR3: TGTGCCAGCAGCTTAGGGCCAATGGACGGCTACGAGCAGTACTTC. Translation: CASSLGPMDGYEQYF.

The chain has TRBV29-1 and TRBJ2-5, with 8 nucleotides matching TRBD1. Germline loops: CDR1 SQVTM, CDR2 ANQGSEA. V lost 5 bases and J lost 0; bases outside the gene matches: 5. CDR3 length: 14 residues. In nucleotides, the CDR3 is TGCAGCGTTTTGAGGACAGGGAACCAAGAGACCCAGTACTTC. Translated: CSVLRTGNQETQYF.

This clonotype was picked up a small number of times. The chain combines TRBV5-1 with TRBJ2-3, with TRBD2 as a possible D gene (6 bases). Trimming stripped 4 bases from V and 5 bases from J, with 14 bases between. Germline CDR1 SGHRS, CDR2 YFSETQ. The CDR3 sequence is 14 residues long. CDR3 DNA: TGCGCCAGCAGCCCGGGACCCGGGGGAGATACGCAGTATTTT. It specifies CASSPGPGGDTQYF.

V gene TRBV4-1 combines with J gene TRBJ1-5; no firm D call. The germline gives CDR1 MGHRA, CDR2 YSYEKL. V lost 1 base, J lost 4 bases, and 11 bases lay in between. There are 15 residues in the CDR3. The chain's CDR3 is CASSQGGFGNQPQHF. In DNA form, the CDR3 reads TGCGCCAGCAGCCAAGGAGGGTTTGGGAATCAGCCCCAGCATTTT.